A single sample gave rise to the 26 T cell receptor beta chains below, sequenced in a study of blood T cells in healthy people across ages. The authors ran a second PCR of about 6 to 11 cycles using a sample-barcoded 5' primer and a J-beta primer mix. Each CDR3 protein is one row after TCRdb ran MiXCR on the 5' RACE reads. The sample contains 500,000 to 650,000 distinct CDR3 sequences, about 28% of which appear only once. The same data also went into a second study, on T cells of mothers and their children.

Sequenced: blood. These receptor sequences come from a boy aged 2 to 10 in good health.

With regard to this clonotype: One junction end disagrees with the germline gene, perhaps due to a read error. CDR3 sequence: CASSGARPGADTQYF. CDR3 nucleotide sequence: TGTGCCAGTAGTGGGGCCCGGCCCGGCGCAGATACGCAGTATTTT. This chain connects TRBV25-1 to TRBJ2-3, with a possible D match to TRBD1 (5 bases). CDR3 length: 15 amino acids. From germline, CDR1 is MGHDK and CDR2 SYGVNS.

Written as DNA, the CDR3 is TGTGCCAGCAGCTTGATTATCTCATTGGGCCACAACACCGGGGAGCTGTTTTTT. Translating it yields CASSLIISLGHNTGELFF. The chain employs TRBV5-6 and TRBJ2-2; D unclear. The V and J ends lost 1 base and 2 bases respectively, with 18 bases between them. This CDR3 contains 18 residues. CDR1 SGHDT and CDR2 YYEEEE come from the germline V gene.

This clonotype was seen a few times. This chain connects TRBV27 to TRBJ2-5; D not certain. The DNA end favors TRBJ2-7, so the J call may be wrong. The germline V gene has CDR1 MNHEY and CDR2 SMNVEV (reference sequence). The CDR3 runs 14 residues. CDR3 nucleotides: TGTGCCAGCAGTTTAGTGCGGTCCTCCTACGAGCAGTACTTC. Protein product: CASSLVRSSYEQYF.

This clonotype was counted a single time. This chain links TRBV6-5 with TRBJ2-5; D is uncertain. The length of the CDR3 is 15 residues. The V gene's germline CDR1 is MNHEY and CDR2 SVGAGI. Deletions cut 0 bases from V and 5 bases from J, with 13 bases between. The CDR3 loop reads CASSYSTGASETQYF. CDR3 DNA sequence: TGTGCCAGCAGTTACTCTACCGGAGCAAGTGAGACCCAGTACTTC.

This clonotype has only a few counts. The V gene is TRBV7-6, the J gene TRBJ2-2; the D gene is possibly TRBD2 (5 bases). CDR1 and CDR2 from the germline V gene are SGHVS and FNYEAQ. The CDR3 is 16 amino acids. The germline V and J ends were trimmed by 2 bases and 1 base, with 11 bases remaining between them. This CDR3 reads CASSLFERGNTGELFF. Written as DNA, the CDR3 is TGTGCCAGCAGCTTATTTGAACGGGGGAACACCGGGGAGCTGTTTTTT.

V gene TRBV12-3 or TRBV12-4 combines with J gene TRBJ2-2, with D possibly matching TRBD2 (5 bases). Trimming shortened V by 5 bases and J by 3 bases, and 10 bases separated the two germline ends. The CDR3 is made up of 14 amino acids. The CDR3 coding sequence is TGTGCCAGCAGTGCCCTCGGGGACACCGGGGAGCTGTTTTTT. Protein product: CASSALGDTGELFF.

This clonotype has just a few counts. This chain joins TRBV10-3 and TRBJ2-7, with TRBD2 matching over 7 bases. In germline, CDR1 is ENHRY, CDR2 SYGVKD. The CDR3 length is 15 residues. Trimming cost V 2 bases and J 5 bases; bases outside gene matches: 9. The CDR3 reads CAISERGGSSDEQYF. CDR3 DNA sequence: TGTGCCATCAGTGAGAGGGGCGGGAGCTCGGACGAGCAGTACTTC.

This clonotype came up a few times. The chain has TRBV9 and TRBJ2-5; no reliable D call. Trimming pared 1 base from V and 4 bases from J, leaving 17 bases between. Germline CDR1 is SGDLS and CDR2 is YYNGEE. The CDR3 is 16 amino acids. CDR3 residues: CASSVSDQAWGETQYF. The DNA for the CDR3 is TGTGCCAGCAGCGTATCTGATCAGGCCTGGGGAGAGACCCAGTACTTC.

V usage is TRBV7-8 and J usage is TRBJ2-3; D gene ambiguous. Per germline, CDR1 SGHVS and CDR2 FQNEAQ. This CDR3 has 15 residues. Trimming removed 6 bases at V and 3 bases at J, with 16 bases between. The CDR3 DNA follows: TGTGCCAGCAGACAAGATCGTTTCGCAACAGATACGCAGTATTTT. It is translated as CASRQDRFATDTQYF.

This clonotype was counted between two and nine times. The chain has TRBV30 and TRBJ2-5, with a tentative D call TRBD2 (6 bases). The germline CDR1 and CDR2 sequences are GTSNPN and SVGIG (reference sequence). Trimming shortened V by 2 bases and J by 1 base, and 11 bases separated the two germline ends. The CDR3 is 14 amino acids. CDR3 DNA sequence: TGTGCCTGGAGTCTCGGCGGGACCCAAGAGACCCAGTACTTC. This gives the protein CAWSLGGTQETQYF. Filled out from reference TRBV30 and TRBJ2-5, the complete variable domain reads SQTIHQWPATLVQPVGSPLSLECTVEGTSNPNLYWYRQAAGRGLQLLFYSVGIGQISSEVPQNLSASRPQDRQFILSSKKLLLSDSGFYLCAWSLGGTQETQYFGPGTRLLVL.

The genes are TRBV14 and TRBJ1-2; D is uncertain. In germline, CDR1 is SGHDN, CDR2 FVKESK. V was clipped by 4 bases and J by 8 bases, with 14 bases between them. The CDR3 length is 13 residues. The CDR3 reads CASSRYEEAGYTF. CDR3 nucleotide sequence: TGTGCCAGCAGCCGCTACGAAGAGGCCGGCTACACCTTC.

The sample holds a few counts of this clonotype. The genes are TRBV14 and TRBJ2-5; a weak D match, TRBD2 (6 bases). Germline V gene lookup returns CDR1 SGHDN and CDR2 FVKESK. V gave up 0 bases and J gave up 5 bases, with 28 bases separating them. This CDR3 spans 20 amino acids. CDR3 amino acids: CASSQDQTRLIGEEVETQYF. CDR3 coding DNA: TGTGCCAGCAGCCAAGATCAGACACGGCTAATTGGGGAGGAGGTGGAGACCCAGTACTTC.

This clonotype has more than one count but fewer than ten. This chain joins TRBV12-3 or TRBV12-4 and TRBJ2-1, with TRBD2 identical over 9 bases. V shed 5 bases and J 7 bases; nucleotides not matched to a gene: 9. This CDR3 contains 15 residues. CDR3 in amino acids: CASSVGLAVGNEQFF. DNA of the CDR3: TGTGCCAGCAGTGTGGGACTAGCTGTAGGGAATGAGCAGTTCTTC.

The chain links TRBV18 to TRBJ2-2; D remains ambiguous. The CDR3 covers 13 residues. Looked up from germline, CDR1 is KGHSH and CDR2 is LQKENI. The ends were cut back, 8 bases at V and 1 base at J, with 8 bases in the middle. This CDR3 is CASTGQNTGELFF. The DNA for the CDR3 is TGTGCCAGCACCGGGCAGAACACCGGGGAGCTGTTTTTT.

This chain links TRBV29-1 with TRBJ2-1; no definite D call. Germline V CDR1 and CDR2: SQVTM, ANQGSEA. This CDR3 comprises 11 residues. Trimming shortened V by 3 bases and J by 4 bases, and 4 bases separated the two germline ends. CDR3 bases: TGCAGCGTTGATCTGTACAATGAGCAGTTCTTC. Its protein product is CSVDLYNEQFF.

J is TRBJ2-5 and V is TRBV2; TRBD2 matches at 13 bases. Unmatched junction bases numbered 11, after V lost 5 bases and J lost 5 bases. Germline CDR1 and CDR2: SNHLY and FYNNEI. The CDR3 is 17 residues long. This chain's CDR3 is CASSLRTSGRRGETQYF. CDR3 DNA sequence: TGTGCCAGCAGTTTGCGGACTAGCGGGAGAAGGGGGGAGACCCAGTACTTC.

The chain links TRBV30 to TRBJ2-5, with 11 bases matching TRBD1. J gave up 4 bases and V 0 bases, and 4 bases lay outside the gene matches. CDR1 is GTSNPN, CDR2 SVGIG, per germline (reference sequence). This CDR3 contains 15 residues. CDR3 nucleotides: TGTGCCTGGAGTGTACTCGGACAGGGGGCAGAGACCCAGTACTTC. This encodes CAWSVLGQGAETQYF. Variable domain in full (rest from reference TRBV30 and TRBJ2-5): SQTIHQWPATLVQPVGSPLSLECTVEGTSNPNLYWYRQAAGRGLQLLFYSVGIGQISSEVPQNLSASRPQDRQFILSSKKLLLSDSGFYLCAWSVLGQGAETQYFGPGTRLLVL.

The table lists this clonotype with a few counts. The rearrangement uses TRBV11-3 and TRBJ2-1; 13 bases map to TRBD2. Germline V CDR1 and CDR2: SGHNT, YENEEA. Trimming removed 1 base from V and 4 bases from J; junction bases left unmatched: 7. The CDR3 spans 18 residues. CDR3 residues: CASSLAPTSGGSYNEQFF. The CDR3 nucleotides read TGTGCCAGCAGCTTAGCCCCGACTAGCGGGGGGTCTTACAATGAGCAGTTCTTC.

This clonotype has more than one count but fewer than ten. The chain links TRBV7-2 to TRBJ2-5; D is ambiguous. Judging by the DNA end, TRBJ2-7 fits better; the J call may be wrong. From germline, CDR1 is SGHTA and CDR2 FQGNSA. The CDR3 runs to 14 residues. CDR3 residues: CASSLPLDSHEQYF. The CDR3 DNA reads TGTGCCAGCAGCTTACCTTTGGATTCCCACGAGCAGTACTTC.

The chain carries TRBV5-5 and TRBJ1-1; D unresolved. V shed 5 bases and J shed 1 base, with 12 bases lying between them. The V gene's germline CDR1 is SGHKS and CDR2 YYEKEE (reference sequence). The CDR3 is 14 residues long. The CDR3 DNA follows: TGTGCCAGCAGTGGCCCGGCGAGGAACACTGAAGCTTTCTTT. It is translated as CASSGPARNTEAFF. Based on the CDR3 plus reference TRBV5-5 and TRBJ1-1, the full variable domain is DAGVTQSPTHLIKTRGQQVTLRCSPISGHKSVSWYQQVLGQGPQFIFQYYEKEERGRGNFPDRFSARQFPNYSSELNVNALLLGDSALYLCASSGPARNTEAFFGQGTRLTVV.

The chain recombines TRBV4-3 with TRBJ2-2, with TRBD2 matching over 8 bases. The ends lost 0 bases at V and 3 bases at J; junction bases unmatched: 9. Germline V lookup: CDR1 LGHNA, CDR2 YSLEER. The CDR3 loop spans 18 amino acids. This CDR3 reads CASSQDTVEREYTGELFF. The CDR3 DNA reads as TGCGCCAGCAGCCAAGATACGGTCGAGCGGGAGTACACCGGGGAGCTGTTTTTT.

The gene calls are TRBV6-2 or TRBV6-3 and TRBJ2-7; 12 bases line up with TRBD2. Germline CDR1 reads MNHEY; CDR2 reads SVGEGT. The CDR3 runs to 15 residues. V trimming: 8 bases; J trimming: 5 bases; junction bases outside the gene matches: 10. The CDR3 DNA follows: TGTGCCAGCTTAGAGAAACTAGCGGGGGGCCACGAGCAGTACTTC. It codes for CASLEKLAGGHEQYF.

The chain has TRBV20-1 and TRBJ2-4; 8 bases fit TRBD2. V shed 0 bases and J 9 bases; nucleotides not matched to a gene: 4. CDR1 is DFQATT, CDR2 SNEGSKA, per germline (reference sequence). The CDR3 runs to 13 residues. CDR3 loop: CSAREGLAGIQYF. CDR3 sequence (DNA): TGCAGTGCTAGAGAAGGGCTAGCGGGCATTCAGTACTTC.

This clonotype has a handful of counts. The rearrangement links TRBV29-1 to TRBJ2-1; no clear D gene. The CDR3 has 10 residues. Between the trimmed V and J ends, which lost 2 bases and 5 bases, there was a span of 1 base. Germline V gene lookup returns CDR1 SQVTM and CDR2 ANQGSEA. CDR3 amino acids: CSVENNEQFF. The CDR3 bases are TGCAGCGTTGAAAACAATGAGCAGTTCTTC.

The chain recombines TRBV7-2 with TRBJ1-2, with D possibly TRBD1 on 6 matching bases. Germline values: CDR1 SGHTA, CDR2 FQGNSA. V was trimmed by 4 bases and J by 4 bases, leaving 10 bases between them. The CDR3 totals 13 residues. CDR3 sequence reads: CASSSQGTYGYTF. In DNA, the CDR3 is TGTGCCAGCAGCTCTCAGGGGACCTATGGCTACACCTTC.

Only a few counts were recorded for this clonotype. V and J are TRBV5-1 and TRBJ2-1, with a weak D call TRBD2 (5 bases). From germline, CDR1 is SGHRS and CDR2 YFSETQ. CDR3 length: 11 residues. V lost 4 bases to trimming and J lost 15 bases, with 14 bases between them. CDR3 in amino acids: CASSARDRVFF. CDR3 nucleotide sequence: TGCGCCAGCAGCGCGAGGGATCGCGTGTTCTTC.